This T cell receptor (beta chain) came from a study of early T cells in non-severe SARS-CoV-2 infection (dated by TCRdb to about 2021). Broadly, across the study: Bulk RNA from unsorted whole blood was used for TCR sequencing, so alpha and beta chains could not be paired.

Libraries were built with 5' RACE. TCRdb shows the sequencer as NextSeq 500. To correct for sequencing error and PCR bias, the TCR library protocol tagged individual cDNA molecules with unique molecular identifiers. TCR alpha and beta chains were both sequenced, and the abundances of alpha and beta sequences in each sample were closely correlated with each other. As for the authors' bioinformatics: Decombinator V4 was used to perform V gene, J gene and CDR3 annotation of TCR sequences. TCRs were defined as expanded if a significant change between any two time points was detected under a Poisson model with p below 0.0001. TCR abundances were normalised to the total number of TCRs sequenced per sample and were expressed as counts per million. MAIT TCRs were defined by TRAV1-2 paired with TRAJ12, TRAJ20 or TRAJ33, and iNKT TCRs by TRAV10 paired with TRAJ18. VDJdb, accessed on 1 November 2021, was searched for TCRs annotated for CMV, EBV and SARS-CoV-2, and TCRs annotated for more than one antigen were excluded. The raw public reads went through TCRdb reprocessing: fastp at Q25, MiXCR clone calling, in-frame beta chains kept. Rows with a matching CDR3 protein are joined into one entry that keeps the most common DNA and genes. In this record, the V and J calls reflect TCRdb's handling and not the investigators' own analysis. The sample yields fewer than 65,000 distinct CDR3 sequences; more than 5.5% were counted once. The ten largest clones take up more than 3% of the sample.

CDR1 SGHTA and CDR2 FQGNSA were looked up in the germline V gene. The CDR3 runs 22 residues from the cysteine to the phenylalanine. Left in the record is the CDR3 DNA by itself, 66 bases read in frame from the first base. Beyond this particular receptor, the publication reports: VDJdb matching was skewed toward anti-spike CD8 responses and likely underestimated virus-specific expansions, missing private and CD4 specificities.

Concerning this clonotype itself: Its antigen remains undetermined. A single base separates this from a much larger clone, so it may be a read error.

A case-control design nested within a healthcare worker cohort in London, UK, was used, with weekly nasopharyngeal swab PCR tests and blood sampling performed. Healthcare workers were recruited between 23 and 31 March 2020, during the week of the UK lockdown, and were followed weekly for up to roughly 15 weeks. The sequencing here drew on whole blood, taken at baseline. The chain is made from TRBV7-2 and TRBJ2-1; 11 bases in the junction line up with TRBD2. This receptor was obtained from an adult who was a healthcare worker with PCR-confirmed SARS-CoV-2 infection or an uninfected control (not recorded which). Read as DNA, the sequence is TGTGCCAGCAGCTTGGATGCGGGACTAGCGGCCTGGGGGATCTGGACCTACAATGAGCAGATCTTC. Its coded protein is CASSLDAGLAAWGIWTYNEQIF.